The clone carrying this T cell receptor (beta chain) was counted between two and nine times. Its antigen is as yet unknown. This sample stems from a study of cytomegalovirus exposure and HLA in healthy donors. Points from the study as a whole: In an earlier analysis, about 87% or about 30%: the productive usage of most TCR beta V segments. Later analysis suggested most CMV-associated TCR beta chains were HLA-restricted.

Germline CDR1 reads SQVTM; CDR2 reads ANQGSEA. The J segment lost 5 bases and the V segment lost 7 bases, leaving 13 bases of the junction unmatched. The CDR3 runs 15 residues. The PCR made use of 60 Vbeta and 13 Jbeta primers. Assay used: immunoSEQ multiplex PCR; TCRdb lists only in-frame clones, some missing. Here the sample spans some 130,000 clones, around three quarters being singletons. The chain carries TRBV29-1 and TRBJ2-2; 7 nucleotides align to TRBD1. The sequence derives from a male donor in good health and CMV-seronegative. The sequenced material came from PBMCs. The CDR3 here is CSGPGQPARTGELFF. For the CDR3, the DNA is TGCAGCGGGCCGGGACAGCCAGCGAGGACCGGGGAGCTGTTTTTT.